The present TCR beta chain was sequenced within a study of control samples from healthy donors and cancer patients. The J segment lost 2 bases and the V segment lost 2 bases, leaving 5 bases of the junction unmatched. From germline, CDR1 is SGHRS and CDR2 YFSETQ. The CDR3 extends over 15 amino acids. Data came from immunoSEQ multiplex PCR; TCRdb stores just in-frame clones and leaves some out. The repertoire holds 95,000 to 150,000 clones, with 91% as singletons. This chain links TRBV5-1 with TRBJ2-7, with TRBD2 matching 9 bases. The sample consisted of blood. The receptor was derived from a woman aged 18-35 years in good health. CDR3 region: CASSFSGTSTYEQYF. The CDR3 DNA reads as TGCGCCAGCAGCTTCTCCGGGACTAGCACCTACGAGCAGTACTTC. Full variable domain (rest looked up from reference TRBV5-1 and TRBJ2-7): KAGVTQTPRYLIKTRGQQVTLSCSPISGHRSVSWYQQTPGQGLQFLFEYFSETQRNKGNFPGRFSGRQFSNSRSEMNVSTLELGDSALYLCASSFSGTSTYEQYFGPGTRLTVT.